This T cell receptor beta chain was captured by sequencing in a study of blood T cell repertoires in COVID-19. The CDR3 length is 17 residues. Germline trimming cut 3 bases from V and 0 bases from J; bases unmatched to any gene: 5. Germline V gene lookup returns CDR1 LNHNV and CDR2 YYDKDF (reference sequence). Here immunoSEQ multiplex PCR was the method, and the copy in TCRdb shows in-frame clones only, minus some. The sample holds 200,000 to 250,000 clones, over 75% seen once. This chain links TRBV15 with TRBJ2-6; 7 positions agree with TRBD2. The clonotype was recovered from a man aged 50 to 59 with acute or convalescent COVID-19. Input material: peripheral blood. In DNA, the CDR3 is TGTGCCACCAGCAGGCGGGGGATCCCCTCTGGGGCCAACGTCCTGACTTTC. Protein: CATSRRGIPSGANVLTF.